The 7 T cell receptor beta chains reported below all come from one sample, sequenced in a study of blood T cell repertoires in COVID-19. Only in-frame clones appear in the TCRdb table, and some are missing; sequencing was by immunoSEQ multiplex PCR. Among about 140,000 clones listed, about three quarters were seen once. Sequencing input: peripheral blood. Receptor source: a middle-aged man with acute or convalescent COVID-19.

As concerns this clone: Different DNA sequences within this sample yield the same CDR3. The chain carries TRBV7-9 and TRBJ2-1, with TRBD2 matching over 8 bases. This CDR3 spans 15 amino acids. The V gene end was trimmed by 4 bases and the J gene end by 9 bases; junction bases not matched to a gene: 11. Germline V gene lookup returns CDR1 SEHNR and CDR2 FQNEAQ (reference sequence). CDR3 sequence (DNA): TGTGCCAGCAGCTCGGGGCCTCCTGGACTAGCTGAGCAGTTCTTC. It encodes CASSSGPPGLAEQFF. Looking up the rest from reference TRBV7-9 and TRBJ2-1 gives the full variable domain: DTGVSQNPRHKITKRGQNVTFRCDPISEHNRLYWYRQTLGQGPEFLTYFQNEAQLEKSRLLSDRFSAERPKGSFSTLEIQRTEQGDSAMYLCASSSGPPGLAEQFFGPGTRLTVL.

The chain has TRBV19 and TRBJ2-4; D gene uncertain. Per the germline V gene, CDR1 is LNHDA and CDR2 is SQIVND (reference sequence). The V and J ends lost 0 bases and 1 base respectively, with 4 bases between them. There are 14 residues in the CDR3. DNA for the CDR3: TGTGCCAGTAGTATAGATCAGGCCAAAAACATTCAGTACTTC. It is translated as CASSIDQAKNIQYF.

This clone was found a few times. The gene calls are TRBV12-3 or TRBV12-4 and TRBJ1-1; 7 bases fit TRBD1. The ends lost 5 bases at V and 4 bases at J; junction bases unmatched: 4. The CDR3 has 13 residues. The CDR3 DNA is TGTGCCAGCAGTCTCGGACAGGTCACTGAAGCTTTCTTT. It encodes CASSLGQVTEAFF.

This chain links TRBV18 with TRBJ2-5; the match to TRBD1 covers 7 bases. The CDR3 runs 15 residues. Losses at the gene ends were 3 bases for V and 0 bases for J; bases not matched to a gene: 4. The germline V gene has CDR1 KGHSH and CDR2 LQKENI. CDR3 nucleotides: TGTGCCAGCTCACCCGGACAGGCGTACCAAGAGACCCAGTACTTC. Encoded protein: CASSPGQAYQETQYF.

The V call is TRBV20-1, the J call TRBJ2-3, with 15 bases that match TRBD2. This CDR3 has 18 amino acids. V dropped 5 bases and J dropped 2; count of bases not matched to a gene: 11. Germline-derived CDR1 and CDR2 are DFQATT and SNEGSKA (reference sequence). In DNA form, the CDR3 reads TGCAGTGCTGGTGGTGGGACTAGCGGGGGGCAGACCACAGATACGCAGTATTTT. It is translated as CSAGGGTSGGQTTDTQYF.

The rearrangement joins TRBV2 to TRBJ1-2; 10 bases are shared with TRBD1. CDR1 is SNHLY and CDR2 is FYNNEI in the germline V gene. This CDR3 has 14 residues. The trim removed 10 bases at V and 8 bases at J, leaving 13 bases unmatched. The CDR3 DNA is TGTGCCACCCGGGACAGGGGCGTCTATGACGGCTACACCTTC. Translation gives CATRDRGVYDGYTF.

This chain links TRBV24-1 with TRBJ2-3; 12 bases align to TRBD2. Germline V gives CDR1 KGHDR, CDR2 SFDVKD. CDR3 length: 14 residues. Trimming took 9 bases from V and 4 from J; bases not matched to a gene: 4. The CDR3 loop reads CATGLAGSSDTQYF. In DNA, the CDR3 is TGTGCCACCGGACTAGCGGGGAGCTCAGATACGCAGTATTTT.